This TCR beta chain was documented in a study of sequential checkpoint blockade in melanoma. Background on the study: First-line arms were nivolumab then ipilimumab, or the reverse, randomized 1:1. Maintenance nivolumab came after either treatment sequence.

Treatment given: randomized to nivolumab then ipilimumab (arm A) or the reverse (arm B). DNA-damaging chemotherapy had not been given to any patient beforehand. From thawed PBMCs, live CD3+CD8+ cells negative for CD19 and CD56 were sorted. TCRdb keeps only in-frame clones here, not all; method: immunoSEQ multiplex PCR. The sample lists 17,000 or so clones, roughly three quarters occurring once. Germline V gives CDR1 ENHRY, CDR2 SYGVKD. This CDR3 contains 14 residues. The germline V and J ends were trimmed by 4 bases and 0 bases, with 10 bases remaining between them. The receptor comes from a human donor with melanoma. The material sequenced was CD8+ T cells sorted from blood (inferred from file names), taken from a patient given nivolumab and ipilimumab in sequence. The chain joins TRBV10-3 to TRBJ2-7; D unclear. CDR3 amino acids: CAISGDTSSYEQYF. In DNA form, the CDR3 reads TGTGCCATCAGTGGCGACACGTCCTCCTACGAGCAGTACTTC.